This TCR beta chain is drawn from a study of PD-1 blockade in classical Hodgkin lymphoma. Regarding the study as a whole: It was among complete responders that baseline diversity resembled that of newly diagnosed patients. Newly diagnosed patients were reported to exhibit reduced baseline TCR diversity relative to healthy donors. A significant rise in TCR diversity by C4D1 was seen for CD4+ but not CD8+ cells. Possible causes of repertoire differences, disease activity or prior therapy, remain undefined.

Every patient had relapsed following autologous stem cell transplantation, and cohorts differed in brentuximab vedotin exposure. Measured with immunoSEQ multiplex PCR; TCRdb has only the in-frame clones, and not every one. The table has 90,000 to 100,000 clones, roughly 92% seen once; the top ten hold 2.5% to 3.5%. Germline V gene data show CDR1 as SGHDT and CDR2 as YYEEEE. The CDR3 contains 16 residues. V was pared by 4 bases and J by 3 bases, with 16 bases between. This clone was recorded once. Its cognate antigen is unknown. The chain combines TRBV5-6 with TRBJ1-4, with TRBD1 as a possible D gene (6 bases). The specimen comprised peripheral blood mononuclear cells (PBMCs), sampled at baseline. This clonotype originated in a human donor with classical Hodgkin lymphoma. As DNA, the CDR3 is TGTGCCAGCAGCCCAGATACAGGGCTAGCTAATGAAAAACTGTTTTTT. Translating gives CASSPDTGLANEKLFF. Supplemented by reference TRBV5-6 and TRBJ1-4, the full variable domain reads DAGVTQSPTHLIKTRGQQVTLRCSPKSGHDTVSWYQQALGQGPQFIFQYYEEEERQRGNFPDRFSGHQFPNYSSELNVNALLLGDSALYLCASSPDTGLANEKLFFGSGTQLSVL.